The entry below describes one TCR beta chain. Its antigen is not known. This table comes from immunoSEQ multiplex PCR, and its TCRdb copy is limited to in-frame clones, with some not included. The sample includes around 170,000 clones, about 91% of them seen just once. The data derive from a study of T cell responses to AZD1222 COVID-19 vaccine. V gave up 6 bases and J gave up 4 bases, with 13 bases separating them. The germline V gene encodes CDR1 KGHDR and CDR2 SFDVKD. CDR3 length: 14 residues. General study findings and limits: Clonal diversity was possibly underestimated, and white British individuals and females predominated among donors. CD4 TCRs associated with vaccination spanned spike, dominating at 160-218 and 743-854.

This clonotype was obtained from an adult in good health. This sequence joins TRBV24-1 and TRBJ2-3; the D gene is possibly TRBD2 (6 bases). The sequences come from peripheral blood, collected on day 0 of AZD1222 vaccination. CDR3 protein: CATSWGEPPDTQYF. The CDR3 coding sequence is TGTGCCACCAGTTGGGGGGAACCACCAGATACGCAGTATTTT.